This is a list of T cell receptor beta chains from one sample in a study of T cell clonotyping in hematopoietic cell transplantation. Generated by immunoSEQ multiplex PCR, the TCRdb table keeps only in-frame clones and is missing some. The sample shows roughly 40,000 clones, 95% of them seen only once. The sequencing input was peripheral blood mononuclear cells. These receptors all stem from a man aged 25 to 40 in good health. Some clones in this sample may be carry-over from other donors' samples. The CDR3 runs from the conserved cysteine through the conserved F or W. D genes are given only for firm matches. Expanded clones get a size class; other rows say once, few or many, or leave the size out.

size: NA
J: TRBJ2-2
V: TRBV4-2
D: TRBD2
DNA: TGTGCCAGCAGCCAGGGTCGACTAGCGGGGGGGGCCGGGGAGCTGTTTTTT
CDR3: CASSQGRLAGGAGELFF

size: NA
J: TRBJ1-6
V: TRBV6-1
D: NA
DNA: TGTGCCAGCAGTGAAGTGGAAGCAGGGAATTCACCCCTCCACTTT
CDR3: CASSEVEAGNSPLHF

size: NA
J: TRBJ1-5
V: TRBV11-3
D: NA
DNA: TGTGCCAGCAGCCCCCCGGGGCAGGGGAGCCGTCAGCCCCAGCATTTT
CDR3: CASSPPGQGSRQPQHF

size: NA
J: TRBJ1-2
V: TRBV30
D: NA
DNA: TGTGCCTGGAGTGTAGGGACACAACGGCGGGGCTACACCTTC
CDR3: CAWSVGTQRRGYTF

size: NA
J: TRBJ1-3
V: TRBV11-2
D: NA
DNA: TGTGCCAGCAGCTTGTTCGGGGCTGGAAACACCATATATTTT
CDR3: CASSLFGAGNTIYF

size: NA
J: TRBJ2-1
V: TRBV7-9
D: NA
DNA: TGTGCCAGCAGCTCGACTAGTATAGGGAAGGTGGATGAGCAGTTCTTC
CDR3: CASSSTSIGKVDEQFF

size: NA
J: TRBJ1-2
V: TRBV27
D: TRBD1
DNA: TGTGCCAGCAGGATGACAGGGGATGCTGGCTATGGCTACACCTTC
CDR3: CASRMTGDAGYGYTF

size: NA
J: TRBJ1-1
V: TRBV4-3
D: TRBD1
DNA: TGCGCCAGCAGCCAAGATCCAGGGGGACTGGCTTTCTTT
CDR3: CASSQDPGGLAFF

size: NA
J: TRBJ2-7
V: TRBV11-3
D: NA
DNA: TGTGCCAGCAGCCACTTGTACGAGCAGTACTTC
CDR3: CASSHLYEQYF

size: NA
J: TRBJ2-5
V: TRBV5-6
D: TRBD1
DNA: TGTGCCAGCAGTTGGGACAGCCAAGAGACCCAGTACTTC
CDR3: CASSWDSQETQYF

size: NA
J: TRBJ2-5
V: TRBV10-1
D: TRBD1
DNA: TGCGCCAGCAGTGGGACAGGACAAGAGACCCAGTACTTC
CDR3: CASSGTGQETQYF

size: NA
J: TRBJ1-1
V: TRBV29-1
D: NA
DNA: TGCAGCGTTGAAGGTCCAGGGCCCACTGAAGCTTTCTTT
CDR3: CSVEGPGPTEAFF

size: NA
J: TRBJ1-2
V: TRBV4-1
D: NA
DNA: TGCGCCAGCAGCCAAGTCGGGGGAGTCCCTAACTATGGCTACACCTTC
CDR3: CASSQVGGVPNYGYTF

size: NA
J: TRBJ1-4
V: TRBV18
D: NA
DNA: TGTGCCAGCTCACCAAGCGGGTCTAATGAAAAACTGTTTTTT
CDR3: CASSPSGSNEKLFF

size: NA
J: TRBJ2-7
V: TRBV14
D: NA
DNA: TGTGCCAGCAGCCAAGCCCAGGTGCACTTC
CDR3: CASSQAQVHF

size: NA
J: TRBJ1-6
V: TRBV6-6
D: TRBD1
DNA: TGTGCCAGCAGGGGGCGGGACAGGGAGAATTCACCCCTCCACTTT
CDR3: CASRGRDRENSPLHF

size: once
J: TRBJ2-1
V: TRBV4-2
D: NA
DNA: TGTGCCAGCAGCCAAGATGGGGAAGCGGGCGAGCAGTTCTTC
CDR3: CASSQDGEAGEQFF